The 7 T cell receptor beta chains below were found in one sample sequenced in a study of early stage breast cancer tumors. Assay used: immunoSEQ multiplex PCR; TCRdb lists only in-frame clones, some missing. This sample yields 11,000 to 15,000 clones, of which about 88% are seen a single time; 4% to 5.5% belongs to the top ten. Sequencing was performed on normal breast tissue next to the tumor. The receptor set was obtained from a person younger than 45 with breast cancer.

DNA for the CDR3: TGTGCCAGCAGCCTACCAGACAGGGGAGATGAAAAACTGTTTTTT. Its protein product is CASSLPDRGDEKLFF. The chain combines TRBV5-5 with TRBJ1-4, with 8 positions matching TRBD1. The CDR3 contains 15 residues. Per germline, CDR1 SGHKS and CDR2 YYEKEE (reference sequence). Trimming removed 4 bases from V and 6 bases from J; junction bases left unmatched: 8. Supplemented by reference TRBV5-5 and TRBJ1-4, the full variable domain reads DAGVTQSPTHLIKTRGQQVTLRCSPISGHKSVSWYQQVLGQGPQFIFQYYEKEERGRGNFPDRFSARQFPNYSSELNVNALLLGDSALYLCASSLPDRGDEKLFFGSGTQLSVL.

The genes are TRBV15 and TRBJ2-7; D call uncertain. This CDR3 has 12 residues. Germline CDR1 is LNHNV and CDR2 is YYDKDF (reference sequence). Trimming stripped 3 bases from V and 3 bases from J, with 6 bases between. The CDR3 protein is CATSSFNYEQYF. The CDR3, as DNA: TGTGCCACCAGCAGCTTTAACTACGAGCAGTACTTC.

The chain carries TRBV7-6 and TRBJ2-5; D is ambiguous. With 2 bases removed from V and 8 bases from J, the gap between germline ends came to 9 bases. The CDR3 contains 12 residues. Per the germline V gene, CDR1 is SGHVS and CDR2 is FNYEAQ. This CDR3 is CASSLSPGTQYF. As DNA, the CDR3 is TGTGCCAGCAGCTTATCGCCCGGAACCCAGTACTTC.

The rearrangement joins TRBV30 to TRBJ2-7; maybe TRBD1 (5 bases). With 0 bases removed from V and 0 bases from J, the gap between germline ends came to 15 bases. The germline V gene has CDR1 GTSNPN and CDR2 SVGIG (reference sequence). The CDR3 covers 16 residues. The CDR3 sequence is CAWSVRLGLPSYEQYF. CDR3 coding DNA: TGTGCCTGGAGTGTAAGGCTGGGGCTACCCTCCTACGAGCAGTACTTC.

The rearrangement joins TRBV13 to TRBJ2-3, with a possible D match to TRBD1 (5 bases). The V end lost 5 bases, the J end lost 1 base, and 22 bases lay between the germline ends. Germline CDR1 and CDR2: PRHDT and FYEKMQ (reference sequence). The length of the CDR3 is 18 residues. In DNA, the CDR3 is TGTGCCAGCAGCCGTATGACGGACAACCCCTTCGGCACAGATACGCAGTATTTT. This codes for CASSRMTDNPFGTDTQYF.

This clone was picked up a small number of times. DNA of the CDR3: TGTGCCTGGAGCCTGTCCACTGAAGCTTTCTTT. The encoded protein is CAWSLSTEAFF. V is TRBV30 and J is TRBJ1-1; no clear D gene. Trimming removed 3 bases at V and 4 bases at J, with 6 bases between. CDR3 length equals 11 residues. Germline CDR1 GTSNPN, CDR2 SVGIG (reference sequence).

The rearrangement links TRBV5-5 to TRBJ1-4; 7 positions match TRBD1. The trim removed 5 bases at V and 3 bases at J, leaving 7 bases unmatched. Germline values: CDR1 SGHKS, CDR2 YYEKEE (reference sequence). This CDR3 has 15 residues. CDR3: CASRVTGVANEKLFF. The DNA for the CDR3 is TGTGCCAGCAGAGTAACAGGGGTAGCTAATGAAAAACTGTTTTTT.